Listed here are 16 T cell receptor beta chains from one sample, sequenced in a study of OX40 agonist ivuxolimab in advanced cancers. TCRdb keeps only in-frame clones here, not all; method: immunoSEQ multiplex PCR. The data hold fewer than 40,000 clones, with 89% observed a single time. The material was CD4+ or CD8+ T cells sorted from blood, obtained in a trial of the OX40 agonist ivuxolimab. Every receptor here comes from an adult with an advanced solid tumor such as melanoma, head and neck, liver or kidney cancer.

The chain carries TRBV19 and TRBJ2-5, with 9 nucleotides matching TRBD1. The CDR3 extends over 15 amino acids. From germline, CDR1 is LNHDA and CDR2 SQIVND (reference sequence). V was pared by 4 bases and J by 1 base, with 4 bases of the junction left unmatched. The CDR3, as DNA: TGTGCCAGTAGTAGGGACAGGGCAATCCAAGAGACCCAGTACTTC. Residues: CASSRDRAIQETQYF.

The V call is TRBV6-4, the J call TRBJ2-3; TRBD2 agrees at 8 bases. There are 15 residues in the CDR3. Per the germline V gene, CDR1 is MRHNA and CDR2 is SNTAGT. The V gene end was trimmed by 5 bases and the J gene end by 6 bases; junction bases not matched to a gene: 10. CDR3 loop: CASSSSAGGGDTQYF. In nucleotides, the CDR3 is TGTGCCAGCAGTTCTTCTGCGGGAGGAGGGGATACGCAGTATTTT.

DNA for the CDR3: TGTGCCAGCCTTCTGGAGCTGCAGGGCTCCTACGAGCAGTACTTC. Residues: CASLLELQGSYEQYF. The gene calls are TRBV5-4 and TRBJ2-7; D is perhaps TRBD1 (5 bases). Trimming removed 7 bases at V and 0 bases at J, with 17 bases between. The germline V gene has CDR1 SGHNT and CDR2 YYREEE (reference sequence). The CDR3 is 15 amino acids.

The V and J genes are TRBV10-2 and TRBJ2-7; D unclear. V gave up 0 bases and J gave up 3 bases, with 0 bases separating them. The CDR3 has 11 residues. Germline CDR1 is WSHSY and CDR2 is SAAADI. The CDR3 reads CASSESYEQYF. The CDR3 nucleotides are TGCGCCAGCAGTGAGTCCTACGAGCAGTACTTC.

The CDR3 DNA reads as TGTGCCAGCAGCCGACAGGGGTACAACCTGGTCGAGCAGTACTTC. Amino acid sequence: CASSRQGYNLVEQYF. The V call is TRBV27, the J call TRBJ2-7; TRBD1 aligns across 8 bases. The germline V gene encodes CDR1 MNHEY and CDR2 SMNVEV (reference sequence). The CDR3 runs 15 residues. With 6 bases clipped from V and 6 bases from J, the junction kept 13 bases outside the gene matches.

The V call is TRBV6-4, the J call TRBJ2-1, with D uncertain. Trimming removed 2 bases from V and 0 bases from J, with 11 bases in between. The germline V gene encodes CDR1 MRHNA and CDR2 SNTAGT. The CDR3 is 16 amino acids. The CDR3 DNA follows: TGTGCCAGCAGTGACCGTATCCGCGGCTCCTACAATGAGCAGTTCTTC. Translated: CASSDRIRGSYNEQFF.

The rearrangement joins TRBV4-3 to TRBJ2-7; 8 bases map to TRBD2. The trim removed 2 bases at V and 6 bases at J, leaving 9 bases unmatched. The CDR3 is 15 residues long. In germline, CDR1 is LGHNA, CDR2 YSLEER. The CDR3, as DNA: TGCGCCAGCAGCCAAACCTCCCAGCGGGAGACCGAGCAGTACTTC. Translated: CASSQTSQRETEQYF.

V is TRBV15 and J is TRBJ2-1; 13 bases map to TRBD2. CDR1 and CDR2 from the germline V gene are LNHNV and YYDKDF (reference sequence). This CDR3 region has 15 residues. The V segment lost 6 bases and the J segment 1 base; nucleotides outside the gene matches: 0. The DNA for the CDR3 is TGTGCCACCAGGGGACTAGCGGGATCCTACAATGAGCAGTTCTTC. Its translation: CATRGLAGSYNEQFF.

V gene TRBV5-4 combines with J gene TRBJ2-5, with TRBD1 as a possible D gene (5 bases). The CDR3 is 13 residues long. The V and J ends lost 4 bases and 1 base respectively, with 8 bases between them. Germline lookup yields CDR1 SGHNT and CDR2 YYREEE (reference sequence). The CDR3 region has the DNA TGTGCCAGCAGCGCAGACAGCCAAGAGACCCAGTACTTC. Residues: CASSADSQETQYF.

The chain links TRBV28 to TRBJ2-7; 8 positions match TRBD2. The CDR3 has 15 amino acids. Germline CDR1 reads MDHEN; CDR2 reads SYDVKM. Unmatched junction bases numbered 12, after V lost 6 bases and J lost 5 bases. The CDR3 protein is CASSQRTSSVNEQYF. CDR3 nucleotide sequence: TGTGCCAGCAGCCAGAGGACTAGCAGCGTGAACGAGCAGTACTTC.

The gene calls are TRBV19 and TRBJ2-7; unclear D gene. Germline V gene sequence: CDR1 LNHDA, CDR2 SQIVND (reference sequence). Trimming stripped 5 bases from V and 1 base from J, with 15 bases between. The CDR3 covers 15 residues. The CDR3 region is CASSRTSGVSYEQYF. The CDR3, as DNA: TGTGCCAGTAGTCGGACGAGTGGGGTATCCTACGAGCAGTACTTC. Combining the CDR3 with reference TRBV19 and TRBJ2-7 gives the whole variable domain DGGITQSPKYLFRKEGQNVTLSCEQNLNHDAMYWYRQDPGQGLRLIYYSQIVNDFQKGDIAEGYSVSREKKESFPLTVTSAQKNPTAFYLCASSRTSGVSYEQYFGPGTRLTVT.

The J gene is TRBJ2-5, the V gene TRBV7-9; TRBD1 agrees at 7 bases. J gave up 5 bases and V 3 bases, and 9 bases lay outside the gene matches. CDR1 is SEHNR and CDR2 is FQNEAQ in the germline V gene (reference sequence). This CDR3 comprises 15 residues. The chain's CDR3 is CASSFRQGAGETQYF. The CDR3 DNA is TGTGCCAGCAGCTTCCGACAGGGAGCAGGGGAGACCCAGTACTTC.

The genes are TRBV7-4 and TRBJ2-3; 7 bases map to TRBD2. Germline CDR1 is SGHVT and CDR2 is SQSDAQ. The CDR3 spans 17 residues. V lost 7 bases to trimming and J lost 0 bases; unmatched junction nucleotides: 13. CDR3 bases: TGTGCCAGCATGTTGGCTAGCGGTTTTTTTAGCACAGATACGCAGTATTTT. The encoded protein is CASMLASGFFSTDTQYF.

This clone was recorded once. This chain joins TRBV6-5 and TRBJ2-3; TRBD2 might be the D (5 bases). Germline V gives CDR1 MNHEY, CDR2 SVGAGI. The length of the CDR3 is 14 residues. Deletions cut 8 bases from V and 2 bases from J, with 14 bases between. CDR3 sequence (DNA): TGTGCCAGCTCCGCTAGCTCCCTCACAGATACGCAGTATTTT. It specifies CASSASSLTDTQYF.

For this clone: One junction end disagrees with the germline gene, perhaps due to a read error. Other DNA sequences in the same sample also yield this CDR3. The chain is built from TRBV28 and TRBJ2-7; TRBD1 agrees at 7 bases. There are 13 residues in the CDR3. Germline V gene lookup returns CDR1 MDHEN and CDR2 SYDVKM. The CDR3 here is CASSPGQPYEQYF. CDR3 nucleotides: TGCGCCAGCAGCCCGGGACAGCCCTACGAGCAGTACTTC.

The CDR3: CASSVVGITANEQYF. CDR3 coding DNA: TGTGCCAGCAGCGTAGTTGGGATTACCGCAAACGAGCAGTACTTC. V and J are TRBV9 and TRBJ2-7; D remains ambiguous. This CDR3 is built from 15 residues. Trimming pared 0 bases from V and 5 bases from J, leaving 15 bases between. Germline-derived CDR1 and CDR2 are SGDLS and YYNGEE. Using reference TRBV9 and TRBJ2-7 for the parts outside the CDR3, the full variable domain is DSGVTQTPKHLITATGQRVTLRCSPRSGDLSVYWYQQSLDQGLQFLIQYYNGEERAKGNILERFSAQQFPDLHSELNLSSLELGDSALYFCASSVVGITANEQYFGPGTRLTVT.